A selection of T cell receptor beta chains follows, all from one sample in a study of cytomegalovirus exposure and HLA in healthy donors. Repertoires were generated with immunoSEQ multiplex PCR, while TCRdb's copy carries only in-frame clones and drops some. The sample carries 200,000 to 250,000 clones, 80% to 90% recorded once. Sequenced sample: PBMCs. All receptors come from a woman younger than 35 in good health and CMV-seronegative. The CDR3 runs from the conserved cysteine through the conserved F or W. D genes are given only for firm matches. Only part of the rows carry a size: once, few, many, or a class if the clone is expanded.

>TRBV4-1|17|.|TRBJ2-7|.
TGCGCCAGCAGCCAAGAGAACAGGGTTTCCGTGCCCTACGAGCAGTACTTC
CASSQENRVSVPYEQYF
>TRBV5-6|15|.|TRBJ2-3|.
TGTGCCAGCAGCTTAGGCGGGGGCGGGGCAGATACGCAGTATTTT
CASSLGGGGADTQYF
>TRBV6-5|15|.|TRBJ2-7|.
TGTGCCAGCAGTTACTCGACCGGACAGTCCTACGAGCAGTACTTC
CASSYSTGQSYEQYF
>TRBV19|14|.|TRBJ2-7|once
TGTGCCAGTAGCCTGGGAGGGGGGGGCTACGAGCAGTACTTC
CASSLGGGGYEQYF
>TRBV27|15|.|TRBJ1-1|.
TGTGCCAGCAGTTTAGTGAGGGAGAGTAGCACTGAAGCTTTCTTT
CASSLVRESSTEAFF
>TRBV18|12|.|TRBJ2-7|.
TGTGCCAGCTCACCAGACAGGAACGAGCAGTACTTC
CASSPDRNEQYF
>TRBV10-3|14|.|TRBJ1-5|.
TGTGCCATCAGCAGAGGCGAGAGGGATCAGCCCCAGCATTTT
CAISRGERDQPQHF
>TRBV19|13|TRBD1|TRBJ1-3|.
TGTGCCAGTTGGACAGGAGCTGGAAACACCATATATTTT
CASWTGAGNTIYF
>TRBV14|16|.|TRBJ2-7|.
TGTGCCAGCAGCCCCCCACCGACAGGAGTTCGGTACGAGCAGTACTTC
CASSPPPTGVRYEQYF
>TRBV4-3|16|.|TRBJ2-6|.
TGCGCCAGCAGCCAATTTACAGGGTCCGGGGCCAACGTCCTGACTTTC
CASSQFTGSGANVLTF
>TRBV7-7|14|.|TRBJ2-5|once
TGTGCCAGCAGCCCGGCGGGCCACCAAGAGACCCAGTACTTC
CASSPAGHQETQYF
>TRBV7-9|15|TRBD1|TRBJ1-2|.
TGTTCCAGCAGCTTGACCGGGACAGTGCCCGATGGCTACACCTTC
CSSSLTGTVPDGYTF
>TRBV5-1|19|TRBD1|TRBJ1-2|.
TGCGCCAGCAGCGGAGATTCTTCCGGGACAGGGGGCTCCTATTATGGCTACACCTTC
CASSGDSSGTGGSYYGYTF
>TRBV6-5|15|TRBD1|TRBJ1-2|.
TGTGCCAGCAGTACCCGACACAGGGGCTCTGATGGCTACACCTTC
CASSTRHRGSDGYTF
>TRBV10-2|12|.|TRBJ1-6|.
TGCGCCAGCAAGCAGGGTAGCGGGCCCCTCCACTTT
CASKQGSGPLHF
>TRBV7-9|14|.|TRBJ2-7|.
TGTGCCAGCAGCTTAGGTGATGGCGGGACCGAGCAGTACTTC
CASSLGDGGTEQYF
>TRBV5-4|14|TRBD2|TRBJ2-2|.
TGTGCCAGCAGACCCGGGACTAGCGTTGGGGAGCTGTTTTTT
CASRPGTSVGELFF
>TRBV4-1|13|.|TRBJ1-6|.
TGCGCCAGCAGCCCCAACGGGAATTCACCCCTCCACTTT
CASSPNGNSPLHF
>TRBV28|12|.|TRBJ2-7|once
TGTGCCAGCAGTTTACGGTCACTCAAGCAGTACTTC
CASSLRSLKQYF
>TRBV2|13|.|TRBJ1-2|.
TGTGCCAGCGGCGACGGGTCCGACTATGGCTACACCTTC
CASGDGSDYGYTF
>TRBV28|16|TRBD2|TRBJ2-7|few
TGTGCCAGCAGTTTTGGGGCTAGCGGGTTAGCCTACGAGCAGTACTTC
CASSFGASGLAYEQYF
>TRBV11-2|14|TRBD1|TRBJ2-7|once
TGTGCCAGCAGCTTAGCCGGGACAGGGGTCGAGCAGTACTTC
CASSLAGTGVEQYF
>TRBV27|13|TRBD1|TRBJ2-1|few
TGTGCCAGCAGTTTTCGGGACAGGAATGAGCAGTTCTTC
CASSFRDRNEQFF
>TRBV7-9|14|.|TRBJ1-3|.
TGTGCCAGCAGCTTAGGACAGTATGGAAACACCATATATTTT
CASSLGQYGNTIYF
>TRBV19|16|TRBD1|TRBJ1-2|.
TGTGCCAGTACCCGGGACAGGGGGTTCTATGGGGATGGCTACACCTTC
CASTRDRGFYGDGYTF
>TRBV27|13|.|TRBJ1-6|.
TGTGCCAGCAGCCTGGGGCCTCAGGCACCCCTCCACTTT
CASSLGPQAPLHF
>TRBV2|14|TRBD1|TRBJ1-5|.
TGTGCCAGCAGTGACACAGGGGGCAATCAGCCCCAGCATTTT
CASSDTGGNQPQHF
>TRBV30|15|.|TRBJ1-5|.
TGTGCCTGGAGTGTTTACAGGGCTCGCAATCAGCCCCAGCATTTT
CAWSVYRARNQPQHF
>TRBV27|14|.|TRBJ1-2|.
TGTGCCAGCAGCTCCCTGCGGGGCTTCCGCGGCTACACCTTC
CASSSLRGFRGYTF
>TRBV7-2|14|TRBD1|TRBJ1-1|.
TGTGCCAGCAGCCTACAGGGGTGGGACACTGAAGCTTTCTTT
CASSLQGWDTEAFF
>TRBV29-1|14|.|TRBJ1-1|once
TGCAGCGTTGAAGAAGCGCCTATGAACACTGAAGCTTTCTTT
CSVEEAPMNTEAFF
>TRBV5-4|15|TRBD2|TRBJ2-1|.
TGTGCCAGCAGAACCGGGACTAGCGCCTACAATGAGCAGTTCTTC
CASRTGTSAYNEQFF
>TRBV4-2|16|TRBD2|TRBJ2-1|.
TGTGCCAGCAGTCAAGAGGCTAGCGGGAGTGGGAATGAGCAGTTCTTC
CASSQEASGSGNEQFF
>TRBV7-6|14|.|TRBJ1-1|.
TGTGCCAGCAGCTTAGACGGGGGGAACACTGAAGCTTTCTTT
CASSLDGGNTEAFF
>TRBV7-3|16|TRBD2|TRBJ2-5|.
TGTGCCAGCAGCTTAGGACTAGCGGGCAACCAAGAGACCCAGTACTTC
CASSLGLAGNQETQYF
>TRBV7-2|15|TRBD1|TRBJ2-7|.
TGTGCCAGCAGCTTAGCCGACAGGGCCTCCTACGAGCAGTACTTC
CASSLADRASYEQYF
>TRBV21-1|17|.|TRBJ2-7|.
TGTGCCAGCAGCAAAAAAGGGCCAGACAGGGACCTCTACGAGCAGTACTTC
CASSKKGPDRDLYEQYF
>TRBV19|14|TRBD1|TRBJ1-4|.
TGTGCCAGTACTTACAGGGGATATAATGAAAAACTGTTTTTT
CASTYRGYNEKLFF
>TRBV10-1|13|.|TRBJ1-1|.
TGCGCCAGCAGTGCGTCCCTCAACACTGAAGCTTTCTTT
CASSASLNTEAFF
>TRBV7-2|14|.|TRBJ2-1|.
TGTGCCAGCAGCTACCTGACAGGCTACAATGAGCAGTTCTTC
CASSYLTGYNEQFF
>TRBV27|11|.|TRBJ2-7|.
TGTGCCAGCAGTCGGGGCTACGAGCAGTACTTC
CASSRGYEQYF
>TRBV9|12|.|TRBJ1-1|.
TGTGCCAGCAGCGGTCTCTTGGGGAGGGCTTTCTTT
CASSGLLGRAFF
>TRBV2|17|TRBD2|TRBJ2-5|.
TGTGCCAGCAGTCAGGCGGGACTAGCGGTCCTCCAAGAGACCCAGTACTTC
CASSQAGLAVLQETQYF
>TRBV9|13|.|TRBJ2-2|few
TGTGCCAGCAGCGTAGAACACGCCGGGGAGCTGTTTTTT
CASSVEHAGELFF
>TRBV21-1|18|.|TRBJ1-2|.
TGTGCCAGCAGCTGCCGGAGGGACAGAATATTTTTTAACTATGGCTACACCTTC
CASSCRRDRIFFNYGYTF
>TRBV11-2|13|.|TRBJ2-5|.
TGTGCCAGCAGCTTAGGAACCGGGGAGACCCAGTACTTC
CASSLGTGETQYF
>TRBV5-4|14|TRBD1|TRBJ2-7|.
TGTGCCAGCAGCAAGGGACAGGGGCCCTACGAGCAGTACTTC
CASSKGQGPYEQYF
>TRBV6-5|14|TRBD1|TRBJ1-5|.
TGTGCCAGCAGTTCCGACAGGGGTGTTCAGCCCCAGCATTTT
CASSSDRGVQPQHF
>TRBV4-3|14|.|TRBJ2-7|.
TGCGCCAGCAGCCAAGGGAAAGGGGTATACGAGCAGTACTTC
CASSQGKGVYEQYF
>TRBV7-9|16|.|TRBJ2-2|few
TGTGCCAGCAGCTCCTTCTCCCCTGGCCTTTCCGGGGAGCTGTTTTTT
CASSSFSPGLSGELFF
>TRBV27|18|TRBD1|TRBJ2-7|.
TGTGCCAGCAGTTCGGAACCCCCCGACAGGGAAGGGACCTACGAGCAGTACTTC
CASSSEPPDREGTYEQYF
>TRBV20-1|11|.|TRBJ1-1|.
TGCAGTGCCCGACAGGACACTGAAGCTTTCTTT
CSARQDTEAFF
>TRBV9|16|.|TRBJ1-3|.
TGTGCCAGCAGCGTAGGTCAGGGGAGCTCTGGAAACACCATATATTTT
CASSVGQGSSGNTIYF
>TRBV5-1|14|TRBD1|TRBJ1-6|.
TGCGCCAGCACCCCCGGGACAGCCGCCTCACCCCTCCACTTT
CASTPGTAASPLHF
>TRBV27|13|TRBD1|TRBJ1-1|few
TGTGCCACCCAGACAGGGGTGAACACTGAAGCTTTCTTT
CATQTGVNTEAFF
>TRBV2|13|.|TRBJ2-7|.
TGTGCCAGCGAATACCGGGTCTTACGAGGGCAGTACTTC
CASEYRVLRGQYF
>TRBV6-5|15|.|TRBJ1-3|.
TGTGCCAGCAGTTACTTGTCAGAATCTGGAAACACCATATATTTT
CASSYLSESGNTIYF
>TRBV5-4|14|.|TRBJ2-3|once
TGTGCCAGCAGCTTGGCGGGGGGCACAGATACGCAGTATTTT
CASSLAGGTDTQYF